This T cell receptor beta chain was sequenced during a study of beta chain features in type 1 diabetes. Findings and caveats of the study: Diminished insertions and augmented deletions at VDJ junctions characterized type 1 diabetes patients. Compared with healthy donors, patients appeared to share more similar naive, central memory and regulatory TCRB repertoires. Shortening that was moderate but significant affected the TCRB CDR3s of Type 1 diabetes patients in all four CD4+ subsets.

Germline loops: CDR1 SGHTA, CDR2 FQGNSA. Trimming pared 0 bases from V and 8 bases from J, leaving 14 bases between. This CDR3 region has 15 residues. Regarding this clone: Its target is unknown.

The isolated RNA, all of it, was reverse transcribed, so expressed TCRB transcripts were what got sequenced. Sequencing used immunoSEQ multiplex PCR; TCRdb keeps in-frame clones, though not all of them. Here the sample spans 330,000 or so clones, roughly 12% being singletons. Input material: naive CD4+ T cells from blood. The receptor was derived from a woman younger than 35 with type 1 diabetes. The chain combines TRBV7-2 with TRBJ2-1; tentative D call: TRBD2 (7 bases). The CDR3 coding sequence is TGTGCCAGCAGCTTAGCCGGGGGCGGGAGCTATGAGCAGTTCTTC. Protein product: CASSLAGGGSYEQFF.